This T cell receptor beta chain was identified during a study of cytomegalovirus exposure and HLA in healthy donors. The study, taken as a whole, reports: A list of 150 to 200 TCR beta chains associated with cytomegalovirus was given. By a later analysis, the bulk of CMV-associated TCR beta chains appeared HLA-restricted. A later analysis linked more than 15,000 TCR beta sequences to HLA alleles at 0.05 false discovery rate.

The PCR employed 60 Vbeta primers together with 13 Jbeta primers. Using immunoSEQ multiplex PCR, the repertoire was profiled, and TCRdb retains in-frame clones only, with some absent. The sample carries 150,000 to 200,000 clones, about 80% recorded once. With respect to this clone: The antigen is undetermined.

Trimming removed 3 bases from V and 8 bases from J, with 16 bases in between. The CDR3 extends over 14 amino acids. Germline V CDR1 and CDR2: MDHEN, SYDVKM. This receptor was taken from a woman aged 40 to 55 in good health and CMV-seronegative. Source material: PBMCs. The genes are TRBV28 and TRBJ1-2, with a possible D match to TRBD1 (5 bases). DNA for the CDR3: TGTGCCAGCAGTTTCGCAGGGTCAATATTCGGCTACACCTTC. The encoded protein is CASSFAGSIFGYTF.